This T cell receptor beta chain was captured in a study of cytotoxic CD8 clonotypes in ibrutinib-treated CLL (dated by TCRdb to about 2021). Notes on the research overall: The cohort had about a dozen relapsed/refractory and some 15 treatment-naive patients; 17 were IGHV unmutated. Partial responses were observed in about 25 patients and complete responses in 2; after a median follow-up of 68 months, remission was maintained in approximately 14 patients and progression was observed in roughly twelve. Response samples were obtained after a median of around eleven months of treatment, with a range of roughly 6 to 36 months. On average, each sample yielded 255,043 productive templates and under 95,000 productive rearrangements. Longitudinal samples were obtainable from about 30% of the roughly 86 participants in the trial. Cryopreserved peripheral blood mononuclear cells were obtained before treatment, at response, and at either sustained remission or disease progression. Every remission and progressive disease sample was obtained while ibrutinib was still being received by the patients.

A MiSeq instrument was used for deep resolution sequencing, which targeted depths ranging from 1 in 1 million up to 1 in 200,000 T cells, with coverage averaging 10x for each clonotype. The immunoSEQ hsTCRB Kit was used to generate TCR beta libraries. The authors' pipeline ran thus. Data were analyzed with ImmunoSEQ Data Assistant and ImmunoSEQ Analyzer, with V, D and J genes assigned per IMGT definitions. Clonality was computed as one minus normalized Shannon entropy of productive rearrangement frequencies, ranging from 0 to 1. Public clonotype analysis was restricted to overrepresented clonotypes comprising at least 0.05% of each patient's repertoire. Repertoires from 10 to 15 age-matched healthy donors in immuneACCESS were used as clonality controls. TCRdb holds this immuneACCESS table with in-frame rearrangements only. Some clones are missing; in checked studies, unresolved V genes explain under half, and the rest has no known cause. V and J calls and clone size are copied from that table; D and trimming were computed from the DNA. The sample contains 40,000 to 55,000 clones, 75% to 90% of them found a single time. The ten top clones hold about 20% of the sample.

Beyond this particular receptor, the publication reports: Public clonotypes were rare and either contracted or stayed stable during treatment, and the rise in clonality at ibrutinib response reflected the expansion of private clonotypes. Sampling times were not matched between patients in sustained remission and patients whose disease was progressing, and lymph node repertoires were not examined. An increase in clonality was observed at ibrutinib response, with clonality remaining stable during sustained remission and falling back toward baseline at progression. At baseline, clonality was higher than in age-matched healthy donors and showed a strong correlation with circulating CD8+ T-cell counts.

Including cysteine and phenylalanine, the CDR3 has 14 amino acids. Solely the CDR3 DNA is kept, with 42 bases framed from the first base. Based on the germline V gene (reference sequence), the CDR1 and CDR2 sequences are MNHNY and SVGAGI. The junction carries 13 bases between V and J, which are trimmed by 2 bases and 6 bases respectively. What this sample's time point label stands for: less than 30 months on ibrutinib. For TCR beta library preparation, 2 to 2.5 micrograms of genomic DNA were isolated from cryopreserved PBMCs. Longitudinal blood samples from CLL patients on ibrutinib monotherapy were analyzed using high-throughput TCR beta sequencing. The patients took part in an open-label, single-center phase 2 trial of ibrutinib monotherapy. Points on this clone: Its antigen remains unidentified. Base qualities are not recorded, but no much larger clone differs from it by a single base.

The sequenced sample was PBMCs, obtained after 24 months of ibrutinib treatment. The chain is assembled from TRBV6-6 and TRBJ1-2; the D gene assignment is ambiguous. This receptor was identified in a human donor with chronic lymphocytic leukemia. For the CDR3, the sequence is CASSYAVQSDGYTF. The DNA sequence reads TGTGCCAGCAGTTACGCGGTGCAATCGGATGGCTACACCTTC.